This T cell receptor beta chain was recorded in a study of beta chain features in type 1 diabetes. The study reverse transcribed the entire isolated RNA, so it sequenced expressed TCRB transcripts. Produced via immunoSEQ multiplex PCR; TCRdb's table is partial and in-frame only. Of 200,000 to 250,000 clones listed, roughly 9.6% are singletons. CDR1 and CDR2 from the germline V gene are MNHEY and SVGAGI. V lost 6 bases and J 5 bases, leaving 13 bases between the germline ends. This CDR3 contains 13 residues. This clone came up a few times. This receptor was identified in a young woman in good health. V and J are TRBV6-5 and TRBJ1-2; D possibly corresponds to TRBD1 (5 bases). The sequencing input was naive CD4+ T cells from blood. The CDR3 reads CASSRGHGYGYTF. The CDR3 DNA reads TGTGCCAGCAGCCGAGGACACGGGTATGGCTACACCTTC.